This entry is about one T cell receptor (beta chain). Antigen unknown. The data originate from a study of radiotherapy plus CTLA-4 blockade in lung cancer. Study-wide background: Around 18% of patients responded objectively, and about 30% achieved disease control.

Using immunoSEQ multiplex PCR, the repertoire was profiled, and TCRdb retains in-frame clones only, with some absent. Here the sample spans under 110,000 clones, under 90% being singletons. The study's findings and limits: Clones of tumor-derived TCRs expanded in blood after radiotherapy plus ipilimumab. Response, reportedly, was best predicted by interferon-beta along with early blood T cell clone dynamics.

The length of the CDR3 is 13 residues. V was cut by 4 bases and J by 0 bases, with 7 bases left in between. Germline V CDR1 and CDR2: SQVTM, ANQGSEA. Alongside CTLA-4 blockade with ipilimumab, patients with chemo-refractory metastatic non-small-cell lung cancer received focal radiation. This TCR derives from a human donor with non-small cell lung cancer that progressed on radiotherapy plus ipilimumab. Some clones in this sample may be carry-over from other donors' samples. The chain recombines TRBV29-1 with TRBJ2-1, with unresolved D. Material: peripheral blood, obtained from a patient treated with radiotherapy plus ipilimumab. The CDR3: CSVVISSYNEQFF. The CDR3 coding sequence is TGCAGCGTTGTAATTAGCTCCTACAATGAGCAGTTCTTC.